This T cell receptor beta chain was observed in a study of blood T cell repertoires in COVID-19. Study as a whole: The United States, Italy and Spain were the sources of the acute and convalescent COVID-19 samples. Nucleic acid was either cDNA or gDNA, and it came from T cells, B-cell-depleted T cells, or PBMCs.

With 8 bases removed from V and 1 base from J, the gap between germline ends came to 11 bases. Germline V lookup: CDR1 MNHEY, CDR2 SMNVEV (reference sequence). The CDR3 sequence is 13 residues long. Original processing notes: Estimation of nucleated cell counts relied on the amplification of reference gene primers. Only in-frame clones appear in the TCRdb table, and some are missing; sequencing was by immunoSEQ multiplex PCR. The V and J calls and clone size come from that table; D and trimming were worked out from the DNA. Seen here are 280,000 or so clones, about 90% observed once, and the top ten hold roughly 1.5%. Participants' reported clinical history set cohort assignment.

What was sequenced was PBMCs or T cells enriched from blood (not recorded which). V and J are TRBV27 and TRBJ1-1, with D unclear. The TCR was taken from a young woman with acute COVID-19. CDR3 in DNA: TGTGCCAGCGCTCCTACTGGGAACACTGAAGCTTTCTTT. As protein: CASAPTGNTEAFF.